This T cell receptor beta chain was recorded in a study of T cell changes during pregnancy in multiple sclerosis (dated by TCRdb to between 2019 and 2020). With respect to the entire study: In women with multiple sclerosis, the researchers looked at how the T cell repertoire shifted as pregnancy progressed.

Trimming accounts for 1 base at V and 5 bases at J, while the number of junction bases matched to no gene is 4. Taken from cysteine to phenylalanine, the CDR3 has 17 residues. Only the CDR3 part of the read is kept: 51 bases, read in frame from the first base. CDR1 and CDR2 were assigned from the germline V gene as LGHNA and YNFKEQ. Worth noting for this clone: No antigen is known for it. The input lacks base qualities; no much larger clone sits a single base away.

Libraries were made using the immunoSEQ multiplex PCR assay. This immuneACCESS table, as held by TCRdb, lists in-frame sequences with V and J called but not all clones. Of the missing ones, under half trace to an unresolved V gene in checked studies; the others have no known cause. The sample has roughly 52,000 clones on record, 94% of them singletons. Approximately 3.7% of the sample is in the top ten clones. The TCR was taken from a female donor with multiple sclerosis, enrolled in a pregnancy study. The sequencing here drew on CD8+ T cells from peripheral blood mononuclear cells, taken in the third trimester of pregnancy. In this chain, TRBV4-2 is recombined with TRBJ2-2, with 13 central nucleotides matching TRBD2. The encoded CDR3 is CASSQGLAGGSTGELFF. The DNA sequence is given as TGTGCCAGCAGCCAAGGACTAGCGGGAGGTTCTACCGGGGAGCTGTTTTTT.